This TCR beta chain comes out of a study of cytomegalovirus exposure and HLA in healthy donors. Germline assignment: CDR1 SGHDT and CDR2 YYEEEE. V dropped 1 base and J dropped 4; count of bases not matched to a gene: 3. The CDR3 contains 15 residues. The PCR had 60 Vbeta and 13 Jbeta primers. Clones were sequenced by immunoSEQ multiplex PCR, and TCRdb holds only the in-frame ones, with some missing. The sample shows 130,000 or so clones, more than 80% of them seen only once. The clonotype comes from a man aged 40-49 years in good health and CMV-seronegative. What was sequenced was PBMCs. The chain couples TRBV5-6 to TRBJ2-2; TRBD2 matches at 8 bases. In DNA form, the CDR3 reads TGTGCCAGCAGCTTGTTGGCGGGGGGCACCGGGGAGCTGTTTTTT. It yields the protein CASSLLAGGTGELFF.